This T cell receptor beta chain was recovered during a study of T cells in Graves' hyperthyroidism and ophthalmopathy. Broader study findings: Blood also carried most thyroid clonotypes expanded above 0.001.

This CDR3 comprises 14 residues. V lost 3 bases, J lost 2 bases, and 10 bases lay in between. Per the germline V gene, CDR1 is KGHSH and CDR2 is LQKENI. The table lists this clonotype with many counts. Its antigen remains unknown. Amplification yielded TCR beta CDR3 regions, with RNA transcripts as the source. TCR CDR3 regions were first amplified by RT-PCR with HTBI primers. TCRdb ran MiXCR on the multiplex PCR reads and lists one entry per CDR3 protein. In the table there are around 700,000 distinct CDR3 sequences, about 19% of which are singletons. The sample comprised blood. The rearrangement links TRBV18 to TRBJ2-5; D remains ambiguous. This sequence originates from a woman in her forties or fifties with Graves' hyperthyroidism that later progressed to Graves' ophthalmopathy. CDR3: CASSPGRRQETQYF. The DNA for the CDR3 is TGTGCCAGCTCACCGGGCAGACGTCAAGAGACCCAGTACTTC.